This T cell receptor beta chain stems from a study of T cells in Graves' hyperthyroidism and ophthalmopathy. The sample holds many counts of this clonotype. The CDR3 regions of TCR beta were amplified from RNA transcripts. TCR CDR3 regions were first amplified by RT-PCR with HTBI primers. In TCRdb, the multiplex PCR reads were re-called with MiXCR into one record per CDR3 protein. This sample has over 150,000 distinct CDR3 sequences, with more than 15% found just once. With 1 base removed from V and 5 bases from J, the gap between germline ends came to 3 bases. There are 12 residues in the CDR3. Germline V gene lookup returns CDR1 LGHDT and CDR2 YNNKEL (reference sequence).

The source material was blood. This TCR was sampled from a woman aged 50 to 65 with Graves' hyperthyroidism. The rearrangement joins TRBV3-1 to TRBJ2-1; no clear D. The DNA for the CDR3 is TGTGCCAGCAGCCAAGTAAACAATGAGCAGTTCTTC. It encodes CASSQVNNEQFF.